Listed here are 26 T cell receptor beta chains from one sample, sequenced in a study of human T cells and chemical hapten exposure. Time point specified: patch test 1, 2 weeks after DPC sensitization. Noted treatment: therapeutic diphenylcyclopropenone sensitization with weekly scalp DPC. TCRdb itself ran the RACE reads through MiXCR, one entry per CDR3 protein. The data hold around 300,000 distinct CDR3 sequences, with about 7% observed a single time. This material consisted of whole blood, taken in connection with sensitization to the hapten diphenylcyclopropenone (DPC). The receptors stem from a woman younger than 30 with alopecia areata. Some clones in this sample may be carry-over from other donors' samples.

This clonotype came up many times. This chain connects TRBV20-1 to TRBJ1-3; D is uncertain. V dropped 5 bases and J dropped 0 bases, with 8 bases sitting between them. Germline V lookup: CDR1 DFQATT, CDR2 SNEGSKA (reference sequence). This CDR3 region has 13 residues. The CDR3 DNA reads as TGCAGTGCTGGGAAGCCCTCTGGAAACACCATATATTTT. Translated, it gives CSAGKPSGNTIYF.

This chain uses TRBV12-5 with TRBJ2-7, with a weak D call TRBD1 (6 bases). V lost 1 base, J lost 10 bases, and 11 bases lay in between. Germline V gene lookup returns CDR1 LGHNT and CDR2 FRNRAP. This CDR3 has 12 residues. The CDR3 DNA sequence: TGTGCTAGTGGTTTGGCCGTTGGGGGCCAGTACTTC. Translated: CASGLAVGGQYF.

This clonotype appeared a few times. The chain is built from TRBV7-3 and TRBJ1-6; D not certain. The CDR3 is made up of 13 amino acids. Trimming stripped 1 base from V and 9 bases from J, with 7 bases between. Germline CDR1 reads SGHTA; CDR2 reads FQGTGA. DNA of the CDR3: TGTGCCAGCAGCTTAAGGGGATCTTCACCCCTCCACTTT. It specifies CASSLRGSSPLHF.

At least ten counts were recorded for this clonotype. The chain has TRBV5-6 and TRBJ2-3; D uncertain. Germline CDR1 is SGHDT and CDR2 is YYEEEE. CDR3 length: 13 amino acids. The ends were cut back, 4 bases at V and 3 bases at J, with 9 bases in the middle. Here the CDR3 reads CASSPPRTDTQYF. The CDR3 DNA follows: TGTGCCAGCAGCCCTCCTCGAACAGATACGCAGTATTTT.

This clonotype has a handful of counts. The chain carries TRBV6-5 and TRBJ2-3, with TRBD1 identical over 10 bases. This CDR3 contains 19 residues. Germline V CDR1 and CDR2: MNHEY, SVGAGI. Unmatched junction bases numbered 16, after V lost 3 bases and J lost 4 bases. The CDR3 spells CASSYLALGTGEGADTQYF. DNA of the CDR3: TGTGCCAGCAGTTATTTAGCTTTGGGGACAGGGGAGGGCGCAGATACGCAGTATTTT.

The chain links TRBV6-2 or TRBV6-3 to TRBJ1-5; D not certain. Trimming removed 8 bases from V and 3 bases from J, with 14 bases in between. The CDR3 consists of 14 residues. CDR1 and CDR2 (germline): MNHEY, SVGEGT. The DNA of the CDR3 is TGTGCCAGCTCCGCAACAGCCCTCAATCAGCCCCAGCATTTT. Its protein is CASSATALNQPQHF.

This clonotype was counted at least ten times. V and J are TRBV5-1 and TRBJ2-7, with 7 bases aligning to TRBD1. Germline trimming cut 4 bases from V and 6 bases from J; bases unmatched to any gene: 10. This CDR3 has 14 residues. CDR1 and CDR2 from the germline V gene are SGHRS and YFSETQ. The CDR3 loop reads CASSPRQGTGEQYF. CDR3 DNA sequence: TGCGCCAGCAGCCCCAGACAGGGAACAGGCGAGCAGTACTTC.

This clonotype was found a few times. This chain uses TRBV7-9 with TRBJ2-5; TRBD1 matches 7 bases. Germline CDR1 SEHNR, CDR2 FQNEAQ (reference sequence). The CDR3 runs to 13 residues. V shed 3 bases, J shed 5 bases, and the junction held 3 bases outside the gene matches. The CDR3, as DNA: TGTGCCAGCAGCTTTCCCAGGGGGGAGACCCAGTACTTC. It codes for CASSFPRGETQYF.

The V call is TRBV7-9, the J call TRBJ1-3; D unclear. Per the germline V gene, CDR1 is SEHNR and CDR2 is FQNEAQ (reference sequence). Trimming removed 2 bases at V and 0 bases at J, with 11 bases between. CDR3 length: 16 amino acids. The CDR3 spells CASSLTARTSGNTIYF. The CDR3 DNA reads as TGTGCCAGCAGCTTAACGGCCCGAACCTCTGGAAACACCATATATTTT.

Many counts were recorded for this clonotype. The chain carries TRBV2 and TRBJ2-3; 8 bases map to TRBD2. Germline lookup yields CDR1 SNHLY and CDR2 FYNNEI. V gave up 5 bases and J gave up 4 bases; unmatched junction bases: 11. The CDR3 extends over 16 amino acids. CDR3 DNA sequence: TGTGCCAGCAGTTCCGAAGCGGGGGCGGGGCCAGATACGCAGTATTTT. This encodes CASSSEAGAGPDTQYF.

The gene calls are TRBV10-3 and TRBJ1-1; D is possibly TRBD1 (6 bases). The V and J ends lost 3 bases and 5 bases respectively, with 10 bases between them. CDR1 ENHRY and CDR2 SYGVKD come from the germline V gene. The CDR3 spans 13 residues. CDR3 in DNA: TGTGCCATCAGTGACAGGGGTATGACTGAAGCTTTCTTT. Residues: CAISDRGMTEAFF.

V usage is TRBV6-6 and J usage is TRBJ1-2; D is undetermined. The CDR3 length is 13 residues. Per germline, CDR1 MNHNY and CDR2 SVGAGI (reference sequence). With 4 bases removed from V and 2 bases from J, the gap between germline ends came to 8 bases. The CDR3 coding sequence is TGTGCCAGCAGTTTGGTCCTAAACTATGGCTACACCTTC. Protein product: CASSLVLNYGYTF.

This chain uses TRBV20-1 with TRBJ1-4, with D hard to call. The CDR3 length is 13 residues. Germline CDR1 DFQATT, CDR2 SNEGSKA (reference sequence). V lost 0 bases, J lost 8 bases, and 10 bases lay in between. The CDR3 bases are TGCAGTGCTAGAGACTTCGCCGGGGAAAAACTGTTTTTT. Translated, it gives CSARDFAGEKLFF.

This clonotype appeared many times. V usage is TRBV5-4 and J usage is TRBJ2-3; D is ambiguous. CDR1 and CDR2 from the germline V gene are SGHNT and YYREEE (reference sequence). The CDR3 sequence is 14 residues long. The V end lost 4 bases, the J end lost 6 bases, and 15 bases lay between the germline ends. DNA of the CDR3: TGTGCCAGCAGCGAACTCAACCCCACGGATACGCAGTATTTT. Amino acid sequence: CASSELNPTDTQYF.

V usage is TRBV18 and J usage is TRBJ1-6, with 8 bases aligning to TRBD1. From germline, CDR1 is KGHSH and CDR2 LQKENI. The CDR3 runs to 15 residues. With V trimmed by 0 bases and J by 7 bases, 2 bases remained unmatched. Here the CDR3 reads CASSPPGTGNSPLHF. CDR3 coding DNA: TGTGCCAGCTCACCACCCGGGACAGGCAATTCACCCCTCCACTTT.

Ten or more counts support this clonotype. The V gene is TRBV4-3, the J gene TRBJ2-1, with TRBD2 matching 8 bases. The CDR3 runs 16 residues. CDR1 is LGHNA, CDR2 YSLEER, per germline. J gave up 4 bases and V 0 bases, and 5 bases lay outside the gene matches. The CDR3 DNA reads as TGCGCCAGCAGCCAAGATCTTAGCGGGGTATACAATGAGCAGTTCTTC. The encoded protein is CASSQDLSGVYNEQFF.

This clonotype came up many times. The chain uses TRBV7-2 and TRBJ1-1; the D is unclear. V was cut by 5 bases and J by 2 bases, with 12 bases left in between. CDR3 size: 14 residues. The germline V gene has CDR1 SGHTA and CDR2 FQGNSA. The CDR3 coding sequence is TGTGCCAGCAGCCCGTTCGGAGCTAACACTGAAGCTTTCTTT. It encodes CASSPFGANTEAFF.

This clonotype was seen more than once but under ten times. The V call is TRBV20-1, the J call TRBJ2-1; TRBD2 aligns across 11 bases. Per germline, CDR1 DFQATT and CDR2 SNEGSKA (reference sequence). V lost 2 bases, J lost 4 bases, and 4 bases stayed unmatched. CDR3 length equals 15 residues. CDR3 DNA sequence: TGCAGTGCTAGAACCACTAGCGGGGGATACAATGAGCAGTTCTTC. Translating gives CSARTTSGGYNEQFF.

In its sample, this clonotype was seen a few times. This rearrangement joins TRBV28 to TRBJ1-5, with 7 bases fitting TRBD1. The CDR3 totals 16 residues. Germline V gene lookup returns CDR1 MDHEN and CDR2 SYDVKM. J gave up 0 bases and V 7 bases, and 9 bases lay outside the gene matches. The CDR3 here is CASIRTTGYSNQPQHF. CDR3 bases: TGTGCCAGCATTCGCACGACAGGGTATAGCAATCAGCCCCAGCATTTT.

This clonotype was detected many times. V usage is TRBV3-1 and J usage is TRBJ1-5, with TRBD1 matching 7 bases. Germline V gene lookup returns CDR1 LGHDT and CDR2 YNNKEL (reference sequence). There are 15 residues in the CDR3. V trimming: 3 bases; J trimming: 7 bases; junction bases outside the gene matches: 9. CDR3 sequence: CASSQGTTGAQPQHF. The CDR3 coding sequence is TGTGCCAGCAGCCAGGGTACTACAGGGGCACAGCCCCAGCATTTT.

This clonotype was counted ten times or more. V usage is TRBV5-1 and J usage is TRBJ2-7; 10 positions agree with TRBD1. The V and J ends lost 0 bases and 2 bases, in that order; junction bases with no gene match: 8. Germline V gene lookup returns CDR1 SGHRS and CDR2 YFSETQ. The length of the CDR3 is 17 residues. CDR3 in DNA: TGCGCCAGCAGCTTGGACCCCGGGACAGGGGTTCCCTACGAGCAGTACTTC. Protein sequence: CASSLDPGTGVPYEQYF.

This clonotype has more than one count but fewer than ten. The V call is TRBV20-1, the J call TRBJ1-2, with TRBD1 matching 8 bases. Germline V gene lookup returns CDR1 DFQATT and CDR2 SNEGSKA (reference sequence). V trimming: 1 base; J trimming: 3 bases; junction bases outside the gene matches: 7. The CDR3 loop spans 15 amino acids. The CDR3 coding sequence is TGCAGTGCTAGAGCTAGGACAGGGAGGGACTATGGCTACACCTTC. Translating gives CSARARTGRDYGYTF.

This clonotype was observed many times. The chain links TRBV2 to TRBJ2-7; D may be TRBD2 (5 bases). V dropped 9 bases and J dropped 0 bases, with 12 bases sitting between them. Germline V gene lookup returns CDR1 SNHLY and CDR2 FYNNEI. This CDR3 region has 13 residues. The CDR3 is CARADGYSYEQYF. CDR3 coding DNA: TGTGCCAGAGCGGACGGCTACTCCTACGAGCAGTACTTC.

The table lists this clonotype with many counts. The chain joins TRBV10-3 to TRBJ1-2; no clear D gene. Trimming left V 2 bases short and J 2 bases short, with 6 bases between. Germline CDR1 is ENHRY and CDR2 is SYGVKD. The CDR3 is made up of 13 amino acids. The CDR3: CAISENVNYGYTF. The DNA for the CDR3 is TGTGCCATCAGTGAGAACGTAAACTATGGCTACACCTTC.

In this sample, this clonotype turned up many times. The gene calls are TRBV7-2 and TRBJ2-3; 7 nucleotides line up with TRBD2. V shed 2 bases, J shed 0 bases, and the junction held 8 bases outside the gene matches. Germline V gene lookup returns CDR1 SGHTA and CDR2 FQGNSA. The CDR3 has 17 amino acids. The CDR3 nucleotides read TGTGCCAGCAGCTTAAATCCCCTAGCGGCTAGCACAGATACGCAGTATTTT. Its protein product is CASSLNPLAASTDTQYF.

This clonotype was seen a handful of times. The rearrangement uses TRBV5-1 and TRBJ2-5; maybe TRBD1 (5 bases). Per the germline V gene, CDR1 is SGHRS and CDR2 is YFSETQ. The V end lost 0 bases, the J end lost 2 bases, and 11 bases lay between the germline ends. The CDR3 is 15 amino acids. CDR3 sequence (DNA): TGCGCCAGCAGCTTGGAAGGGGTGGAACAAGAGACCCAGTACTTC. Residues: CASSLEGVEQETQYF.